The rows below give T cell receptor beta chains drawn from one sample of a study of graft-versus-host responses after intestinal transplantation. The antigens these receptors bind are not known. Measured with immunoSEQ multiplex PCR; TCRdb has only the in-frame clones, and not every one. The sample records about 89,000 clones, roughly 89% being singletons. The sequences come from unstimulated CD4+ T cells sorted from spleen or lymph node cells, collected before intestinal transplant. These receptors all come from a human donor who received an intestinal transplant. The CDR3 runs from the conserved cysteine through the conserved F or W. The D gene is left open where the match is weak. Size is stated for part of the rows, as once, few or many counts, or as a class when the clone is expanded.

>TRBJ2-4|.|TRBV29-1|12|.
TGCAGCGCCACACTAGGTGTCGACATTCAGTACTTC
CSATLGVDIQYF
>TRBJ1-3|.|TRBV10-2|15|few
TGCGCCAGCAGTGAGTGGCAAAACTCTGGAAACACCATATATTTT
CASSEWQNSGNTIYF
>TRBJ1-5|.|TRBV10-2|15|.
TGCGTCTCGCGACAGAAAATCTATAGCAATCAGCCCCAGCATTTT
CVSRQKIYSNQPQHF
>TRBJ2-7|TRBD1|TRBV7-6|14|.
TGTGCCAGCAGCTACGGGACAGGGAAATACGAGCAGTACTTC
CASSYGTGKYEQYF
>TRBJ1-1|.|TRBV30|15|.
TGTGCCTGGAGTTCAGAGGACTTAAGGGACACTGAAGCTTTCTTT
CAWSSEDLRDTEAFF
>TRBJ2-7|TRBD2|TRBV7-2|14|.
TGTGCCAGCAGCTTCGGGACTAGCGGCTACGAGCAGTACTTC
CASSFGTSGYEQYF
>TRBJ1-2|.|TRBV5-6|12|.
TGTGCCAGCAGCCCGGACAGATCTGGCTACACCTTC
CASSPDRSGYTF
>TRBJ1-1|.|TRBV5-8|14|.
TGTGCCAGCAGCTTTCGACACCCGAACACTGAAGCTTTCTTT
CASSFRHPNTEAFF
>TRBJ1-2|TRBD1|TRBV7-2|15|.
TGTGCCAGCAGCATCTGGGACAGCCTAGGCTATGGCTACACCTTC
CASSIWDSLGYGYTF
>TRBJ1-2|TRBD1|TRBV7-2|13|.
TGTGCCAGCAGCCTGGACAGGGTGTACGGCTACACCTTC
CASSLDRVYGYTF
>TRBJ2-7|TRBD1|TRBV11-2|17|.
TGTGCCAGCAGCTTAGAATTCTTTGGGACAGGAACCTACGAGCAGTACTTC
CASSLEFFGTGTYEQYF
>TRBJ2-7|.|TRBV5-1|15|once
TGCGCCAGCAGCTTGGCCGGACAAACTGACTACGAGCAGTACTTC
CASSLAGQTDYEQYF
>TRBJ2-7|TRBD1|TRBV6-1|13|.
TGTGCCGGGGGACAGGCGTTCTCCTACGAGCAGTACTTC
CAGGQAFSYEQYF
>TRBJ1-2|.|TRBV13|14|once
TGTGCCAGCAGGTTGACAGGAGACTCATATGGCTACACCTTC
CASRLTGDSYGYTF
>TRBJ1-2|.|TRBV19|15|.
TGTGCCAGTAGCCATCCGCGGGAGGGGGGACATGGCTACACCTTC
CASSHPREGGHGYTF
>TRBJ1-5|TRBD1|TRBV18|14|.
TGTGCCAGCTCACCGGACAGGGGAAATCAGCCCCAGCATTTT
CASSPDRGNQPQHF
>TRBJ1-1|.|TRBV2|13|.
TGTGCCAGCAGTGAAAGCCCGAGGACTGAAGCTTTCTTT
CASSESPRTEAFF
>TRBJ2-2|TRBD2|TRBV9|16|.
TGTGCCAGCAGCATACAACTAGCGGGGGGCGGCGGGGAGCTGTTTTTT
CASSIQLAGGGGELFF
>TRBJ2-7|TRBD1|TRBV11-2|16|.
TGTGCCAGCAGCTTAGGGGCCGGGACAGTCTCCTACGAGCAGTACTTC
CASSLGAGTVSYEQYF
>TRBJ1-5|.|TRBV5-4|13|.
TGTGCCAGCAGCGGGGGCGTCAATCAGCCCCAGCATTTT
CASSGGVNQPQHF
>TRBJ2-7|.|TRBV5-1|15|.
TGCGCCAGCAGCTTTGGGAGAACCCTAGCCTACGAGCAGTACTTC
CASSFGRTLAYEQYF
>TRBJ2-3|TRBD1|TRBV2|16|once
TGTGCCAGCAGCGGAAACAGGGGACCTATCACAGATACGCAGTATTTT
CASSGNRGPITDTQYF
>TRBJ2-2|TRBD2|TRBV2|16|.
TGTGCCACGAACCAAGGTGGGGGGGCGAACACCGGGGAGCTGTTTTTT
CATNQGGGANTGELFF
>TRBJ1-1|TRBD1|TRBV7-9|16|.
TGTGCCAGCAGCCCCGACAGGGGGCTAAGGGACACTGAAGCTTTCTTT
CASSPDRGLRDTEAFF
>TRBJ2-5|TRBD1|TRBV7-8|14|.
TGTGCCAGCAGCTCGAACAGGGGGCAGGAGACCCAGTACTTC
CASSSNRGQETQYF
>TRBJ2-7|.|TRBV7-2|13|.
TGTGCCAGCAGCTTTTCAGTGTACTACGAGCAGTACTTC
CASSFSVYYEQYF
>TRBJ2-3|.|TRBV6-5|14|.
TGTGCCAGCAGTTACGGGGGGTCACCAGATACGCAGTATTTT
CASSYGGSPDTQYF
>TRBJ2-7|.|TRBV21-1|16|few
TGTGCCAGCAGCAAAGTTGGAGGACAGGGGTCCTACGAGCAGTACTTC
CASSKVGGQGSYEQYF